This T cell receptor (beta chain) was sequenced for a study of CD4 T cells in relation to SARS-CoV-2 and coronaviruses. Study findings and constraints: Crossreactivity was assessed only for spike protein, not other viral proteins.

As regards this clone: Its specificity is not known.

The protocol was immunoSEQ multiplex PCR, while the TCRdb copy is restricted to in-frame clones and leaves out a portion. This table has 20,000 to 25,000 clones, roughly 62% appearing once. CD4+ T cells from unexposed donors were obtained before the COVID-19 pandemic (2011-2018). Isolation of CD4+ T cells took place after roughly nine days in culture. Unexposed-donor CD4+ T cells were probed with SARS-CoV-2 S/N and four cold-coronavirus spikes, cells permitting. Deletions cut 2 bases from V and 14 bases from J, with 12 bases between. Germline CDR1 reads MNHEY; CDR2 reads SVGEGT. The CDR3 spans 11 residues.

This chain uses TRBV6-2 or TRBV6-3 with TRBJ1-2; D is unresolved. The source is a human donor in good health. The sequenced sample was CD4+ T cells from PBMCs, cultured in vitro. CDR3 in amino acids: CASSYEGGLTF. The CDR3 nucleotides are TGTGCCAGCAGTTACGAGGGCGGCCTAACCTTC.